These 17 T cell receptor beta chains were sequenced from one sample in a study of blood T cell repertoires in COVID-19. TCRdb's copy holds only in-frame clones and misses some; the assay was immunoSEQ multiplex PCR. The repertoire has under 400,000 clones, 90% of them found once; the top ten carry around 6.3%. The specimen was peripheral blood. The receptor source for this set is a man between 18 and 29 years old with active or convalescent COVID-19.

The chain links TRBV28 to TRBJ1-1; 9 bases agree with TRBD1. The germline gives CDR1 MDHEN, CDR2 SYDVKM. CDR3 size: 13 residues. The trim removed 6 bases at V and 4 bases at J, leaving 3 bases unmatched. The CDR3 DNA is TGTGCCAGCAGACAGGGGGCCCGCACTGAAGCTTTCTTT. It codes for CASRQGARTEAFF.

This chain connects TRBV7-6 to TRBJ2-5; 12 bases match TRBD2. CDR1 and CDR2 from the germline V gene are SGHVS and FNYEAQ. This CDR3 region has 17 residues. V shed 5 bases, J shed 5 bases, and the junction held 12 bases outside the gene matches. This CDR3 reads CASSRILGTSGSETQYF. The CDR3 DNA follows: TGTGCCAGCAGCCGGATATTAGGGACTAGCGGGTCGGAGACCCAGTACTTC.

The chain joins TRBV5-6 to TRBJ1-4, with 8 positions matching TRBD1. Losses at the gene ends were 3 bases for V and 8 bases for J; bases not matched to a gene: 6. This CDR3 is 14 amino acids long. Germline V CDR1 and CDR2: SGHDT, YYEEEE. The CDR3 nucleotides are TGTGCCAGCAGCTCTACAGGGGGTGGCGAAAAACTGTTTTTT. It is translated as CASSSTGGGEKLFF.

The chain is built from TRBV6-5 and TRBJ1-5, with 10 bases matching TRBD1. Germline V gives CDR1 MNHEY, CDR2 SVGAGI. The CDR3 runs to 14 residues. With 2 bases clipped from V and 6 bases from J, the junction kept 1 base outside the gene matches. CDR3 sequence reads: CASSYGTGAQPQHF. CDR3 bases: TGTGCCAGCAGTTACGGGACAGGGGCTCAGCCCCAGCATTTT.

The chain recombines TRBV6-5 with TRBJ1-1; D unresolved. This CDR3 contains 12 residues. The V gene's germline CDR1 is MNHEY and CDR2 SVGAGI. Trimming took off 6 bases at V and 1 base at J, with 6 bases between the two ends. The CDR3 sequence: CASSRENTEAFF. The CDR3 nucleotides are TGTGCCAGCAGCCGAGAGAACACTGAAGCTTTCTTT.

The chain has TRBV6-2 or TRBV6-3 and TRBJ2-7, with 7 bases aligning to TRBD1. The trim removed 0 bases at V and 7 bases at J, leaving 9 bases unmatched. The CDR3 sequence is 15 residues long. Germline CDR1 reads MNHEY; CDR2 reads SVGEGT. The DNA for the CDR3 is TGTGCCAGCAGTTACTCCCCCGGACAGGCGCGGGAGCAGTACTTC. This encodes CASSYSPGQAREQYF.

The V call is TRBV19, the J call TRBJ2-5, with 7 bases identical to TRBD2. Trimming cost V 3 bases and J 9 bases; bases outside gene matches: 19. CDR1 LNHDA and CDR2 SQIVND come from the germline V gene (reference sequence). This CDR3 has 17 amino acids. The DNA for the CDR3 is TGTGCCAGTAGTATGTCCCTTTATAGTAGCGGGTTATCGTCCCAGTACTTC. Encoded protein: CASSMSLYSSGLSSQYF.

CDR3 in DNA: TGTGCCATCCTTGGACTGGGCAATGAGCAGTTCTTC. Its protein product is CAILGLGNEQFF. The chain couples TRBV10-3 to TRBJ2-1, with D tentatively TRBD2 (5 bases). The CDR3 length is 12 residues. The V gene lost 8 bases and the J gene lost 6 bases, with 11 bases spanning the gap. Looked up from germline, CDR1 is ENHRY and CDR2 is SYGVKD.

The chain is built from TRBV7-3 and TRBJ2-3, with 8 positions matching TRBD2. Germline-derived CDR1 and CDR2 are SGHTA and FQGTGA. CDR3 length: 16 residues. Trimming at V came to 5 bases and at J to 4 bases, leaving 11 bases not matched to a gene. The CDR3 loop is CASSPTRGGRPDTQYF. CDR3 coding DNA: TGTGCCAGCAGCCCTACCCGGGGGGGGCGGCCAGATACGCAGTATTTT.

The chain carries TRBV15 and TRBJ2-7; 8 nucleotides line up with TRBD1. This CDR3 is 14 amino acids long. J was trimmed by 3 bases and V by 4 bases; bases with no gene match: 5. Germline V gives CDR1 LNHNV, CDR2 YYDKDF (reference sequence). The CDR3 spells CATSNLGQGYEQYF. Here the CDR3 DNA reads TGTGCCACCAGCAACCTAGGACAGGGCTACGAGCAGTACTTC.

The rearrangement joins TRBV29-1 to TRBJ2-4; the D gene is possibly TRBD2 (5 bases). Germline V gives CDR1 SQVTM, CDR2 ANQGSEA. Trimming left V 8 bases short and J 0 bases short, with 11 bases between. CDR3 length equals 13 residues. The CDR3, as DNA: TGCAGCAACCGGGGTGGAGCCAAAAACATTCAGTACTTC. Residues: CSNRGGAKNIQYF.

The rearrangement joins TRBV5-1 to TRBJ2-1, with D possibly matching TRBD2 (5 bases). The CDR3 is 16 residues long. Trimming removed 0 bases at V and 0 bases at J, with 10 bases between. The germline gives CDR1 SGHRS, CDR2 YFSETQ. The CDR3 spells CASSLAAASSYNEQFF. The CDR3 DNA sequence: TGCGCCAGCAGCTTGGCAGCGGCGAGCTCCTACAATGAGCAGTTCTTC. The complete variable domain, with remaining parts taken from reference TRBV5-1 and TRBJ2-1, reads KAGVTQTPRYLIKTRGQQVTLSCSPISGHRSVSWYQQTPGQGLQFLFEYFSETQRNKGNFPGRFSGRQFSNSRSEMNVSTLELGDSALYLCASSLAAASSYNEQFFGPGTRLTVL.

The rearrangement joins TRBV2 to TRBJ1-3; D remains unclear. CDR1 is SNHLY and CDR2 is FYNNEI in the germline V gene. The CDR3 runs 15 residues. Trimming took 5 bases from V and 0 from J, leaving 11 bases between them. This CDR3 is CASSLFWSSGNTIYF. CDR3 bases: TGTGCCAGCAGTCTATTTTGGAGCTCTGGAAACACCATATATTTT.

This chain links TRBV19 with TRBJ1-1; no clear D. V dropped 2 bases and J dropped 2 bases, with 12 bases sitting between them. Germline-derived CDR1 and CDR2 are LNHDA and SQIVND (reference sequence). The CDR3 length is 15 residues. CDR3 nucleotides: TGTGCCAGTAGTATACTATCCATACCAAACACTGAAGCTTTCTTT. It specifies CASSILSIPNTEAFF.

V and J are TRBV5-1 and TRBJ1-4; unclear D gene. V was trimmed by 2 bases and J by 6 bases, leaving 8 bases between them. The CDR3 extends over 13 amino acids. Per germline, CDR1 SGHRS and CDR2 YFSETQ. CDR3 DNA: TGCGCCAGCAGCTTTATGGCAGATGAAAAACTGTTTTTT. Its translation: CASSFMADEKLFF.

The chain is built from TRBV29-1 and TRBJ1-2, with unresolved D. Germline assignment: CDR1 SQVTM and CDR2 ANQGSEA. Trimming removed 5 bases at V and 2 bases at J, with 9 bases between. The CDR3 contains 12 residues. Here the CDR3 DNA reads TGCAGCGTTAGAGACGGGAACTATGGCTACACCTTC. Translating gives CSVRDGNYGYTF.

V usage is TRBV19 and J usage is TRBJ1-6; 7 bases match TRBD1. V lost 5 bases and J lost 7; bases outside the gene matches: 14. Germline V gene sequence: CDR1 LNHDA, CDR2 SQIVND (reference sequence). The CDR3 is 17 residues long. This CDR3 reads CASSAMGQNPENSPLHF. Here the CDR3 DNA reads TGTGCCAGTAGTGCGATGGGACAGAACCCGGAAAATTCACCCCTCCACTTT.